The next 21 T cell receptor beta chains were all read from a single sample in a study of T cells in Graves' hyperthyroidism and ophthalmopathy. Using RNA transcripts as the source, TCR beta CDR3 regions were amplified. The HTBI primer set served for first-round RT-PCR of the TCR CDR3. TCRdb reanalysed the multiplex PCR reads using MiXCR and keeps one entry per CDR3 protein. The data show approximately 350,000 distinct CDR3 sequences, approximately 16% seen once. The sequenced sample was blood. The receptors come from a woman aged 60-70 years with Graves' ophthalmopathy.

This clonotype was seen ten or more times. The V and J genes are TRBV18 and TRBJ2-7; 10 bases line up with TRBD1. Looked up from germline, CDR1 is KGHSH and CDR2 is LQKENI. The CDR3 extends over 16 amino acids. Unmatched junction bases numbered 6, after V lost 0 bases and J lost 4 bases. Written as DNA, the CDR3 is TGTGCCAGCTCACCACCCACGGGACAGGGGTTGTACGAGCAGTACTTC. Residues: CASSPPTGQGLYEQYF. The full variable domain, in which reference TRBV18 and TRBJ2-7 provide the parts outside the CDR3, is NAGVMQNPRHLVRRRGQEARLRCSPMKGHSHVYWYRQLPEEGLKFMVYLQKENIIDESGMPKERFSAEFPKEGPSILRIQQVVRGDSAAYFCASSPPTGQGLYEQYFGPGTRLTVT.

The chain links TRBV19 to TRBJ2-7; TRBD1 is a possible D gene (6 bases). The V gene lost 0 bases and the J gene lost 2 bases, with 11 bases spanning the gap. Germline V gene sequence: CDR1 LNHDA, CDR2 SQIVND (reference sequence). The CDR3 contains 15 residues. CDR3: CASSIDGRGAYEQYF. In DNA form, the CDR3 reads TGTGCCAGTAGTATAGATGGCAGGGGAGCCTACGAGCAGTACTTC.

This sequence joins TRBV7-3 and TRBJ2-1, with D hard to call. V lost 0 bases to trimming and J lost 7 bases, with 7 bases between them. Germline assignment: CDR1 SGHTA and CDR2 FQGTGA. This CDR3 is built from 13 residues. The CDR3 DNA reads as TGTGCCAGCAGCTTAACTTCAAGGAATGAGCAGTTCTTC. Translating gives CASSLTSRNEQFF.

V gene TRBV6-1 combines with J gene TRBJ2-1, with D perhaps TRBD2 (5 bases). CDR1 is MNHNS, CDR2 SASEGT, per germline. This CDR3 is built from 15 residues. Between the trimmed V and J ends, which lost 6 bases and 4 bases, there was a span of 16 bases. CDR3 protein: CASSSATEGYNEQFF. The CDR3 bases are TGTGCCAGCAGCTCGGCCACCGAGGGTTACAATGAGCAGTTCTTC.

This clonotype was seen many times. This sequence joins TRBV5-1 and TRBJ2-1; 8 nucleotides match TRBD2. The germline gives CDR1 SGHRS, CDR2 YFSETQ. The CDR3 extends over 12 amino acids. The junction had 3 bases not matched to a gene; V was cut back by 4 bases and J by 9 bases. The CDR3 reads CASSLSGTEQFF. Here the CDR3 DNA reads TGCGCCAGCAGCCTTAGCGGGACTGAGCAGTTCTTC.

Comment on this clonotype: It may be a read error: a sequence one base away is much more abundant. The chain is built from TRBV20-1 and TRBJ2-3, with D uncertain. Germline CDR1 DFQATT, CDR2 SNEGSKA (reference sequence). The CDR3 length is 11 residues. The CDR3 sequence is CSASNPDTRYF. The DNA of the CDR3 is TGCAGTGCTAGCAACCCAGATACGCGGTATTTT.

This clonotype was seen only a few times. V and J are TRBV15 and TRBJ2-1; a weak D match, TRBD1 (5 bases). V was shortened by 2 bases and J by 5 bases, with 10 bases between the two germline ends. Germline lookup yields CDR1 LNHNV and CDR2 YYDKDF (reference sequence). The CDR3 extends over 14 amino acids. In DNA form, the CDR3 reads TGTGCCACCAGCAGAAGCAGGGCCGACAATGAGCAGTTCTTC. Its translation is CATSRSRADNEQFF. The whole variable domain, filled in from reference TRBV15 and TRBJ2-1, reads DAMVIQNPRYQVTQFGKPVTLSCSQTLNHNVMYWYQQKSSQAPKLLFHYYDKDFNNEADTPDNFQSRRPNTSFCFLDIRSPGLGDTAMYLCATSRSRADNEQFFGPGTRLTVL.

This clonotype was recorded many times. The chain recombines TRBV7-8 with TRBJ2-7, with D possibly matching TRBD1 (6 bases). V was trimmed by 1 base and J by 2 bases, leaving 12 bases between them. CDR3 length: 15 amino acids. The germline CDR1 and CDR2 sequences are SGHVS and FQNEAQ. CDR3 bases: TGTGCCAGCAGCTTAGTGGGGACACCCGCCTACGAGCAGTACTTC. This encodes CASSLVGTPAYEQYF. Looking up the rest from reference TRBV7-8 and TRBJ2-7 gives the full variable domain: GAGVSQSPRYKVAKRGQDVALRCDPISGHVSLFWYQQALGQGPEFLTYFQNEAQLDKSGLPSDRFFAERPEGSVSTLKIQRTQQEDSAVYLCASSLVGTPAYEQYFGPGTRLTVT.

In this sample, this clonotype turned up many times. J is TRBJ2-3 and V is TRBV28; a weak D match, TRBD2 (6 bases). The germline gives CDR1 MDHEN, CDR2 SYDVKM. The CDR3 is 14 amino acids. Trimming took off 10 bases at V and 2 bases at J, with 16 bases between the two ends. CDR3: CAIRGGTTTDTQYF. The CDR3 bases are TGTGCCATACGTGGCGGGACCACCACAGATACGCAGTATTTT.

The gene calls are TRBV4-1 and TRBJ2-1; 9 nucleotides match TRBD2. This CDR3 spans 19 amino acids. Germline trimming cut 0 bases from V and 3 bases from J; bases unmatched to any gene: 12. Looked up from germline, CDR1 is MGHRA and CDR2 is YSYEKL. The CDR3 loop reads CASSQDPPGLAGYYNEQFF. The CDR3 coding sequence is TGCGCCAGCAGCCAAGATCCCCCAGGGCTAGCGGGATACTACAATGAGCAGTTCTTC.

Many counts were recorded for this clonotype. This sequence joins TRBV5-1 and TRBJ2-1, with a weak D call TRBD2 (7 bases). CDR3 length: 17 amino acids. V shed 0 bases and J shed 1 base, with 14 bases lying between them. The germline V gene encodes CDR1 SGHRS and CDR2 YFSETQ. The CDR3 sequence: CASSLEGGAASYNEQFF. The CDR3 DNA is TGCGCCAGCAGCTTGGAGGGGGGGGCCGCGTCCTACAATGAGCAGTTCTTC.

This clonotype was seen ten or more times. The chain recombines TRBV7-9 with TRBJ2-1; 12 nucleotides align to TRBD1. The germline CDR1 and CDR2 sequences are SEHNR and FQNEAQ (reference sequence). This CDR3 region has 16 residues. Germline trimming cut 4 bases from V and 7 bases from J; bases unmatched to any gene: 8. CDR3 coding DNA: TGTGCCAGCAGCTCATCCGGGACAGGGGGCGGGAATGAGCAGTTCTTC. This translates into CASSSSGTGGGNEQFF.

The chain uses TRBV19 and TRBJ1-6, with 10 positions matching TRBD1. Germline loops: CDR1 LNHDA, CDR2 SQIVND (reference sequence). This CDR3 contains 15 residues. Trimming took 5 bases from V and 9 from J; bases not matched to a gene: 7. The CDR3: CASSATGTGASPLHF. In nucleotides, the CDR3 is TGTGCCAGTAGTGCAACCGGGACAGGGGCTTCACCCCTCCACTTT.

At least ten counts were recorded for this clonotype. This CDR3 is CASRGYGYEQFF. The CDR3 DNA is TGTGCCAGCAGAGGGTACGGTTATGAGCAGTTCTTC. J is TRBJ2-1 and V is TRBV2; unclear D gene. CDR1 is SNHLY, CDR2 FYNNEI, per germline. V shed 6 bases and J shed 8 bases, with 11 bases lying between them. The CDR3 runs 12 residues.

The V and J genes are TRBV9 and TRBJ1-2; D unresolved. This CDR3 is 14 amino acids long. V lost 4 bases and J 4 bases, leaving 14 bases between the germline ends. In germline, CDR1 is SGDLS, CDR2 YYNGEE. The CDR3 loop is CASSPSDPLYGYTF. DNA of the CDR3: TGTGCCAGCAGCCCATCGGACCCTCTCTATGGCTACACCTTC.

The chain links TRBV24-1 to TRBJ2-1; 13 bases align to TRBD2. The trim removed 3 bases at V and 13 bases at J, leaving 8 bases unmatched. Germline CDR1 KGHDR, CDR2 SFDVKD. The CDR3 consists of 15 residues. CDR3 DNA sequence: TGTGCCACCAGTGATCCGGGACTAGCGGGACCCTTACAGTTCTTC. Its translation is CATSDPGLAGPLQFF.

This clonotype came up many times. This chain joins TRBV3-1 and TRBJ1-2, with D perhaps TRBD1 (6 bases). The CDR3 covers 15 residues. CDR1 is LGHDT and CDR2 is YNNKEL in the germline V gene (reference sequence). Trimming took 3 bases from V and 0 from J, leaving 11 bases between them. CDR3 in amino acids: CASSQIRGANYGYTF. The CDR3 DNA reads TGTGCCAGCAGCCAGATTAGGGGGGCTAACTATGGCTACACCTTC.

This clonotype showed up many times. This sequence joins TRBV5-6 and TRBJ2-5, with D possibly being TRBD2 (5 bases). Germline V gene data show CDR1 as SGHDT and CDR2 as YYEEEE. V was trimmed by 4 bases and J by 5 bases, leaving 15 bases between them. The CDR3 consists of 14 residues. The CDR3 DNA is TGTGCCAGCAGCCTAACGGCTAGCCCGGAGACCCAGTACTTC. This sequence encodes CASSLTASPETQYF.

In its sample, this clonotype was seen many times. V usage is TRBV12-5 and J usage is TRBJ2-1, with 10 bases aligning to TRBD1. Germline trimming cut 4 bases from V and 1 base from J; bases unmatched to any gene: 1. Germline V gene sequence: CDR1 LGHNT, CDR2 FRNRAP. The CDR3 contains 15 residues. CDR3 in amino acids: CASGSGQGSYNEQFF. The CDR3 DNA sequence: TGTGCTAGTGGTTCGGGACAGGGGTCCTACAATGAGCAGTTCTTC.

This chain links TRBV13 with TRBJ1-2; a weak D match, TRBD1 (6 bases). Germline CDR1 is PRHDT and CDR2 is FYEKMQ (reference sequence). Between the trimmed V and J ends, which lost 5 bases and 4 bases, there was a span of 17 bases. CDR3 size: 15 residues. The CDR3 region has the DNA TGTGCCAGCAGCCCCCAGACAGGCCTCTCCTATGGCTACACCTTC. Translation gives CASSPQTGLSYGYTF. The entire variable domain, with the rest obtained from reference TRBV13 and TRBJ1-2, is as follows: AAGVIQSPRHLIKEKRETATLKCYPIPRHDTVYWYQQGPGQDPQFLISFYEKMQSDKGSIPDRFSAQQFSDYHSELNMSSLELGDSALYFCASSPQTGLSYGYTFGSGTRLTVV.

This clonotype has at least ten counts. The chain recombines TRBV2 with TRBJ2-1, with D maybe TRBD2 (5 bases). The V end was cut by 4 bases, the J end by 1 base, with 8 bases between. Per germline, CDR1 SNHLY and CDR2 FYNNEI. CDR3 length: 14 amino acids. The CDR3 coding sequence is TGTGCCAGCAGTGTTAGCGTTTCCTACAATGAGCAGTTCTTC. Amino acid sequence: CASSVSVSYNEQFF.